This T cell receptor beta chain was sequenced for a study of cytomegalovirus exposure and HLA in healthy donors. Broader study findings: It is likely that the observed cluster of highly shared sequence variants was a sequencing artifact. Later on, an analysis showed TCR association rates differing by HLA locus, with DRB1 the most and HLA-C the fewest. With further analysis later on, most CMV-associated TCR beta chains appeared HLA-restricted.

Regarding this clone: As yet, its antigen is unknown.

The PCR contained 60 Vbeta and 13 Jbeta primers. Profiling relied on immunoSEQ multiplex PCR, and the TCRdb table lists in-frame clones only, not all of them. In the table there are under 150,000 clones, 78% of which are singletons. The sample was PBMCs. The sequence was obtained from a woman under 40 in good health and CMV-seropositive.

The CDR3 spells CASSFGARGEKLFF. The DNA for the CDR3 is TGTGCCAGCAGTTTTGGGGCGCGGGGTGAAAAACTGTTTTTT. The chain is built from TRBV27 and TRBJ1-4; TRBD1 is a possible D gene (5 bases). Germline values: CDR1 MNHEY, CDR2 SMNVEV (reference sequence). V was trimmed by 3 bases and J by 7 bases, leaving 12 bases between them. This CDR3 contains 14 residues.